The subject of this entry is one T cell receptor beta chain. This sample is part of a study of OX40 agonist ivuxolimab in advanced cancers. For the study at large: From roughly 23 to 90 years was the age range, with a mean of roughly 59 years, and roughly 80% were male.

Using immunoSEQ multiplex PCR, the repertoire was profiled, and TCRdb retains in-frame clones only, with some absent. The sample records tens of thousands of clones, 75% to 90% being singletons. The receptor's source is an adult with an advanced solid tumor such as melanoma, head and neck, liver or kidney cancer. This sample comprised CD4+ or CD8+ T cells sorted from blood, obtained in a trial of the OX40 agonist ivuxolimab.

CDR3 protein: CASSFGVSGTQYF. The CDR3 region has the DNA TGTGCCAGCAGTTTTGGTGTGTCGGGGACCCAGTACTTC. The J gene is TRBJ2-5, the V gene TRBV27, with D uncertain. Germline V CDR1 and CDR2: MNHEY, SMNVEV (reference sequence). The V end was cut by 3 bases, the J end by 7 bases, with 12 bases between. The CDR3 runs to 13 residues.